The 15 T cell receptor beta chains below come from one sample, sequenced in a study of neoadjuvant anti-PD-1 for oral cavity cancer. TCRdb keeps only in-frame clones here, not all; method: immunoSEQ multiplex PCR. The sample yields some 15,000 clones, around 75% seen once. The specimen was PBMCs, collected before nivolumab (anti-PD-1) treatment. The origin of the receptors is a person between 40 and 85 years old with oral cavity squamous cell carcinoma.

The chain has TRBV7-3 and TRBJ1-1; TRBD1 agrees at 9 bases. The CDR3 extends over 15 amino acids. Germline V gives CDR1 SGHTA, CDR2 FQGTGA. The V gene end was trimmed by 5 bases and the J gene end by 0 bases; junction bases not matched to a gene: 4. In DNA form, the CDR3 reads TGTGCCAGCAGCCGGGGACAGGGACTGAACACTGAAGCTTTCTTT. The encoded protein is CASSRGQGLNTEAFF.

J is TRBJ2-7 and V is TRBV30; 9 nucleotides match TRBD1. With 8 bases clipped from V and 4 bases from J, the junction kept 9 bases outside the gene matches. The CDR3 covers 13 residues. From germline, CDR1 is GTSNPN and CDR2 SVGIG (reference sequence). The CDR3 bases are TGTGCCGGACGGGACAGGGCTACGTACGAGCAGTACTTC. It yields the protein CAGRDRATYEQYF.

The gene calls are TRBV4-2 and TRBJ2-7, with 8 bases that match TRBD2. Germline loops: CDR1 LGHNA, CDR2 YNFKEQ. The CDR3 sequence is 15 residues long. The ends lost 4 bases at V and 1 base at J; junction bases unmatched: 6. The CDR3: CASSPSSGNSYEQYF. CDR3 bases: TGTGCCAGCAGCCCCAGTAGCGGGAATTCCTACGAGCAGTACTTC.

V usage is TRBV15 and J usage is TRBJ1-5; 10 bases line up with TRBD1. The CDR3 has 16 amino acids. The germline CDR1 and CDR2 sequences are LNHNV and YYDKDF (reference sequence). The V and J ends lost 0 bases and 6 bases, in that order; junction bases with no gene match: 5. The CDR3 nucleotides read TGTGCCACCAGCAGAGATGAGACAGGGGGCACTCAGCCCCAGCATTTT. Translating it yields CATSRDETGGTQPQHF.

This clone came up a few times. The chain couples TRBV7-9 to TRBJ1-1; the D gene is possibly TRBD1 (6 bases). This CDR3 spans 15 amino acids. V was cut by 6 bases and J by 2 bases, with 16 bases left in between. Germline V gives CDR1 SEHNR, CDR2 FQNEAQ (reference sequence). The CDR3 bases are TGTGCCAGCAGATGGGGGGACACGCCTAACACTGAAGCTTTCTTT. Translating gives CASRWGDTPNTEAFF.

The V call is TRBV5-1, the J call TRBJ1-5; D might be TRBD1 (5 bases). The germline V gene encodes CDR1 SGHRS and CDR2 YFSETQ. Trimming took off 4 bases at V and 3 bases at J, with 8 bases between the two ends. This CDR3 is built from 13 residues. The CDR3 reads CASSQGHNQPQHF. The CDR3 region has the DNA TGCGCCAGCAGCCAGGGTCACAATCAGCCCCAGCATTTT.

This chain uses TRBV9 with TRBJ1-2; no clear D. Per germline, CDR1 SGDLS and CDR2 YYNGEE. This CDR3 has 14 residues. Trimming pared 0 bases from V and 7 bases from J, leaving 13 bases between. The CDR3 DNA is TGTGCCAGCAGCGTAGGAGGTCGGGTTTCTGGCTACACCTTC. Encoded protein: CASSVGGRVSGYTF.

This chain links TRBV10-3 with TRBJ2-5; 11 bases map to TRBD1. CDR3 length: 13 residues. The germline V gene has CDR1 ENHRY and CDR2 SYGVKD. V dropped 10 bases and J dropped 5; count of bases not matched to a gene: 6. DNA for the CDR3: TGTGCCACCGGACAGGGGGCCGGGGAGACCCAGTACTTC. Its protein is CATGQGAGETQYF.

The V call is TRBV6-5, the J call TRBJ1-5; D unclear. This CDR3 is 13 amino acids long. Trimming left V 2 bases short and J 1 base short, with 3 bases between. CDR1 MNHEY and CDR2 SVGAGI come from the germline V gene. In DNA form, the CDR3 reads TGTGCCAGCAGTTACGACAGCAATCAGCCCCAGCATTTT. Its protein product is CASSYDSNQPQHF.

The chain carries TRBV19 and TRBJ2-7; 10 positions match TRBD1. The trim removed 7 bases at V and 7 bases at J, leaving 10 bases unmatched. Germline lookup yields CDR1 LNHDA and CDR2 SQIVND (reference sequence). The CDR3 is 14 residues long. CDR3 sequence reads: CASNPGQGFFEQYF. For the CDR3, the DNA is TGTGCCAGTAACCCGGGACAGGGGTTTTTTGAGCAGTACTTC. The full variable domain, completed using reference TRBV19 and TRBJ2-7, is DGGITQSPKYLFRKEGQNVTLSCEQNLNHDAMYWYRQDPGQGLRLIYYSQIVNDFQKGDIAEGYSVSREKKESFPLTVTSAQKNPTAFYLCASNPGQGFFEQYFGPGTRLTVT.

The chain employs TRBV5-1 and TRBJ1-3; D is perhaps TRBD1 (5 bases). Germline CDR1 reads SGHRS; CDR2 reads YFSETQ. There are 15 residues in the CDR3. With 4 bases removed from V and 4 bases from J, the gap between germline ends came to 15 bases. The CDR3 loop reads CASSPRPGAGNTIYF. The DNA of the CDR3 is TGCGCCAGCAGCCCCCGGCCCGGGGCAGGAAACACCATATATTTT.

V and J are TRBV19 and TRBJ1-5; no clear D gene. V was clipped by 2 bases and J by 0 bases, with 8 bases between them. CDR3 length equals 15 residues. Germline loops: CDR1 LNHDA, CDR2 SQIVND (reference sequence). The CDR3 spells CASSIYGPSNQPQHF. DNA of the CDR3: TGTGCCAGTAGTATATACGGCCCTAGCAATCAGCCCCAGCATTTT.

The rearrangement joins TRBV29-1 to TRBJ1-1, with 8 bases matching TRBD1. CDR3 length: 14 residues. The ends lost 7 bases at V and 1 base at J; junction bases unmatched: 8. Germline CDR1 is SQVTM and CDR2 is ANQGSEA. The CDR3 region has the DNA TGCAGCGCCCCCTTAGGACAGGGGAACACTGAAGCTTTCTTT. It translates to CSAPLGQGNTEAFF.

This clone was counted only a few times. This chain joins TRBV29-1 and TRBJ1-1, with a possible D match to TRBD1 (5 bases). Trimming shortened V by 5 bases and J by 4 bases, and 8 bases separated the two germline ends. Looked up from germline, CDR1 is SQVTM and CDR2 is ANQGSEA. The CDR3 has 11 amino acids. The CDR3 DNA is TGCAGCGTTCGCGGGGGCACTGAAGCTTTCTTT. The encoded protein is CSVRGGTEAFF.

This chain uses TRBV7-9 with TRBJ2-1; 8 nucleotides match TRBD2. Germline V lookup: CDR1 SEHNR, CDR2 FQNEAQ (reference sequence). V dropped 5 bases and J dropped 10; count of bases not matched to a gene: 16. This CDR3 has 16 amino acids. The CDR3 spells CASSHQRLANLGEQFF. The CDR3 DNA reads as TGTGCCAGCAGCCACCAGAGACTAGCGAATTTAGGGGAGCAGTTCTTC.